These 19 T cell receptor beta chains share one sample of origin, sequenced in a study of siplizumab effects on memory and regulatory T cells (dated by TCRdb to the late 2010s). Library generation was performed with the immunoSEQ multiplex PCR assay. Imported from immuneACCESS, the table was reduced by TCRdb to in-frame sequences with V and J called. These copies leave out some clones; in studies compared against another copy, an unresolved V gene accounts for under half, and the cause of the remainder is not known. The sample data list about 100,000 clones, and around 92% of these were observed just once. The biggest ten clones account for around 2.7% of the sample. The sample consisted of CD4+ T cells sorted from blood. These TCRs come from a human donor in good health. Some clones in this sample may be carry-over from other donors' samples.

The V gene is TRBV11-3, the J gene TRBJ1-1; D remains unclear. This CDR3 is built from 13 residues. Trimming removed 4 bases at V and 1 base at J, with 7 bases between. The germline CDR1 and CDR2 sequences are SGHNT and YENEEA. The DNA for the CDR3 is TGTGCCAGCAGCTCCAGAGAGAACACTGAAGCTTTCTTT. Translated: CASSSRENTEAFF.

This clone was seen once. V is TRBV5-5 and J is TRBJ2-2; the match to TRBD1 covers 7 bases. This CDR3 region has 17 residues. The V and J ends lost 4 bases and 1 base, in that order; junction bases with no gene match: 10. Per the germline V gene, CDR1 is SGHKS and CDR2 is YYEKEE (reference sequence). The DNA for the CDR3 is TGTGCCAGCAGCGCCCGGGTTGGGACAGAGAACACCGGGGAGCTGTTTTTT. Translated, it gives CASSARVGTENTGELFF.

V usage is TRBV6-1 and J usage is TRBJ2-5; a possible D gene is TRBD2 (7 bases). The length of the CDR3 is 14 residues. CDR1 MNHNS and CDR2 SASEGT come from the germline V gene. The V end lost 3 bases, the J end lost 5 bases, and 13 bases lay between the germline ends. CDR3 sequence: CASSEGGAWETQYF. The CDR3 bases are TGTGCCAGCAGTGAGGGGGGGGCATGGGAGACCCAGTACTTC.

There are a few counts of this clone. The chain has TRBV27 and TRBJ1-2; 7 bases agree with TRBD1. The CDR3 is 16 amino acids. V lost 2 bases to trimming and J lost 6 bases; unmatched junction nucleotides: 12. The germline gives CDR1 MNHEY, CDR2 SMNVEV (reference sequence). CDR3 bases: TGTGCCAGCAGTTTAAGCCCCCGGACAGGAAGGGATGGCTACACCTTC. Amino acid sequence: CASSLSPRTGRDGYTF.

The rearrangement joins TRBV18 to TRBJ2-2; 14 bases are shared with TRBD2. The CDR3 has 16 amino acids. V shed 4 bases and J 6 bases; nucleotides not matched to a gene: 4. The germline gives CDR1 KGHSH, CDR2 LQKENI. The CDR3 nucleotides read TGTGCCAGCTCACGGGGACTAGCGGGAGCTTCCGGGGAGCTGTTTTTT. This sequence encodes CASSRGLAGASGELFF.

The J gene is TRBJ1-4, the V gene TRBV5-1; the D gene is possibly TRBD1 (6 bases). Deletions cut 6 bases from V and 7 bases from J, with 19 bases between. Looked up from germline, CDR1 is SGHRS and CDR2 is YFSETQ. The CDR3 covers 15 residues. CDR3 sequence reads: CASTTGSGAGEKLFF. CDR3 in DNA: TGCGCCAGCACCACGGGCTCGGGGGCTGGTGAAAAACTGTTTTTT.

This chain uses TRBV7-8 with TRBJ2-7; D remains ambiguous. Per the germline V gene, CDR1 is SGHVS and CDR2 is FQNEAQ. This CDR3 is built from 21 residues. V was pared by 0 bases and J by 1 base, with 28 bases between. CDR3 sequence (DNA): TGTGCCAGCAGCTTAGCGCGGTTTCCGACCCTAACCCAATCAATTTCCTACGAGCAGTACTTC. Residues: CASSLARFPTLTQSISYEQYF.

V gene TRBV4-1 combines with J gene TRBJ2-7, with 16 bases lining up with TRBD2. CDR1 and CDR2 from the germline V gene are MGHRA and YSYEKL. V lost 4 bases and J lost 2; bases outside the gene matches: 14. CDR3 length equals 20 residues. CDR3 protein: CASSPGLAGGPAHSAYEQYF. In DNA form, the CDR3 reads TGCGCCAGCAGCCCGGGACTAGCGGGAGGGCCCGCTCATTCGGCCTACGAGCAGTACTTC.

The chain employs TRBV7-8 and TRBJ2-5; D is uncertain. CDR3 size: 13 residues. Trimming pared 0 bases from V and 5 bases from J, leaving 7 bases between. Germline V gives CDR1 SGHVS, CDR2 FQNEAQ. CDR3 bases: TGTGCCAGCAGCTTAGCGAGATTGGAGACCCAGTACTTC. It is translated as CASSLARLETQYF.

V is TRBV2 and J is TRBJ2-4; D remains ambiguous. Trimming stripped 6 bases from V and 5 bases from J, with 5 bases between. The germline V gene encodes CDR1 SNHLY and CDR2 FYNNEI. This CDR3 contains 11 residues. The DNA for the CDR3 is TGTGCCAGCAGCGGGCAAAACATTCAGTACTTC. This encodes CASSGQNIQYF.

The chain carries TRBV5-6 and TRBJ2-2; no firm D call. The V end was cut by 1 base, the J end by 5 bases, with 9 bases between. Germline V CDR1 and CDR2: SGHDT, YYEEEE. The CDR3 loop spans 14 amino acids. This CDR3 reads CASSLYQQTGELFF. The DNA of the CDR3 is TGTGCCAGCAGCTTGTATCAGCAGACCGGGGAGCTGTTTTTT. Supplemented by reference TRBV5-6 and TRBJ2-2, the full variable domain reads DAGVTQSPTHLIKTRGQQVTLRCSPKSGHDTVSWYQQALGQGPQFIFQYYEEEERQRGNFPDRFSGHQFPNYSSELNVNALLLGDSALYLCASSLYQQTGELFFGEGSRLTVL.

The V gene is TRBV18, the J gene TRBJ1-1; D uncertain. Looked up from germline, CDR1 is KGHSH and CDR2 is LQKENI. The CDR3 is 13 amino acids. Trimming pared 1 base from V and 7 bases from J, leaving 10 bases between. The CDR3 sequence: CASSPRVVFEAFF. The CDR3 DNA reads TGTGCCAGCTCACCACGAGTAGTGTTTGAAGCTTTCTTT.

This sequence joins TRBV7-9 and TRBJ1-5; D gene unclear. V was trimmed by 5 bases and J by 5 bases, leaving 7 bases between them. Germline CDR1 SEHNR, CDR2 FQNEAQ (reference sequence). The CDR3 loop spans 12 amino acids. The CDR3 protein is CASSVDYQPQHF. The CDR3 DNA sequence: TGTGCCAGCAGCGTAGACTATCAGCCCCAGCATTTT.

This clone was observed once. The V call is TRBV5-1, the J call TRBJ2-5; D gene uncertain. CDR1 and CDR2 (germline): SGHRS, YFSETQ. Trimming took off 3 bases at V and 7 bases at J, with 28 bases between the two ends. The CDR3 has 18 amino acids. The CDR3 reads CASSYTPTDNTLPGTQYF. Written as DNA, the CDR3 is TGCGCCAGCAGCTACACACCGACTGACAACACCCTACCGGGGACCCAGTACTTC.

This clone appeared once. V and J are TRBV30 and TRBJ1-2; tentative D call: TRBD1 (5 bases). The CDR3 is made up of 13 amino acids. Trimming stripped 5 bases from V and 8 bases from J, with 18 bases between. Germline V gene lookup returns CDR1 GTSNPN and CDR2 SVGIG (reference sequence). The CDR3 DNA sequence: TGTGCCTGGGAGGACCAGGGTGCCGGCGGCTACACCTTC. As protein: CAWEDQGAGGYTF.

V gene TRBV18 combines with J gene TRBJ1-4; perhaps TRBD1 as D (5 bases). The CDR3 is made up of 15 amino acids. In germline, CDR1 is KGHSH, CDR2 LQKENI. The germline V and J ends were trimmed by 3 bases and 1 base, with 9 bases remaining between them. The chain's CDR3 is CASSPRQGTNEKLFF. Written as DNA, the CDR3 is TGTGCCAGCTCACCCCGGCAGGGAACTAATGAAAAACTGTTTTTT. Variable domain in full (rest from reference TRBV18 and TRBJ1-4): NAGVMQNPRHLVRRRGQEARLRCSPMKGHSHVYWYRQLPEEGLKFMVYLQKENIIDESGMPKERFSAEFPKEGPSILRIQQVVRGDSAAYFCASSPRQGTNEKLFFGSGTQLSVL.

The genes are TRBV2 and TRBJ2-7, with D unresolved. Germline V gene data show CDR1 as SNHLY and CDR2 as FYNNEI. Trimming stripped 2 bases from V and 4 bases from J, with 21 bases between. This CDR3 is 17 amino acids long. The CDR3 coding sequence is TGTGCCAGCAGTGAAAGGTTCGCAGGCCTCTCTACTTACGAGCAGTACTTC. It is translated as CASSERFAGLSTYEQYF.

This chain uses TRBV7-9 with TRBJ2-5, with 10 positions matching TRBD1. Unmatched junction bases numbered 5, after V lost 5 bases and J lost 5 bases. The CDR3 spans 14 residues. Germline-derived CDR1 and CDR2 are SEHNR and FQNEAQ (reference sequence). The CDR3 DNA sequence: TGTGCCAGCAGCCCATCGGACAGGGGGGAGACCCAGTACTTC. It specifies CASSPSDRGETQYF.

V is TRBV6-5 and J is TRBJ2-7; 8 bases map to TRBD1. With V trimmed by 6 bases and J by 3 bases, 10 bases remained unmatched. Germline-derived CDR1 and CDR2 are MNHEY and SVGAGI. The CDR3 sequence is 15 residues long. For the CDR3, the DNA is TGTGCCAGCAGCCCGGGACAGGCCGGGGTCTACGAGCAGTACTTC. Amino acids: CASSPGQAGVYEQYF.